The clone carrying this T cell receptor beta chain was seen only a few times. Its cognate antigen is unknown. The entry originates in a study of identical twins. Study results and limitations: Memory repertoires showed no such pattern, whereas abundant cord blood beta clonotypes carried fewer insertions. The study based its conclusions on cross-sectional statistical analysis and did not follow the same donors. Sharing of beta out-of-frame sequences by twins showed a weaker excess.

V dropped 7 bases and J dropped 6 bases, with 12 bases sitting between them. In germline, CDR1 is SNHLY, CDR2 FYNNEI. The CDR3 is 12 residues long. One entry per CDR3 protein, called by TCRdb with MiXCR from the 5' RACE reads. Of 450,000 or so distinct CDR3 sequences detected, over 11% appear once; the ten largest clones hold approximately 1%. The sample also formed part of further work on yellow fever vaccine responses in identical twins.

The sequenced material came from CD4+ T cells sorted from blood. The V and J genes are TRBV2 and TRBJ2-5, with a possible D match to TRBD2 (6 bases). This clonotype was sampled from a woman aged 18-30 years in good health. CDR3 sequence: CASKVGGQTQYF. In DNA, the CDR3 is TGTGCCAGCAAGGTGGGGGGACAGACCCAGTACTTC.